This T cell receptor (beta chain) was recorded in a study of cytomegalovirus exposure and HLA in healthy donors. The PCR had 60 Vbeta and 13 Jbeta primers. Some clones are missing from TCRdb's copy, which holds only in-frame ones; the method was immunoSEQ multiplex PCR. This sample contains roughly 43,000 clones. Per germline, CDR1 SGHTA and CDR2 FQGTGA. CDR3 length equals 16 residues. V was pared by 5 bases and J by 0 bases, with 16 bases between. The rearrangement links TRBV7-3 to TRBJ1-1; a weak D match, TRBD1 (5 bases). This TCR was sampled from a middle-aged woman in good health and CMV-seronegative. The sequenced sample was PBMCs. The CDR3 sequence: CASSQNPPGMNTEAFF. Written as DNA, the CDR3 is TGTGCCAGCAGCCAAAATCCCCCAGGGATGAACACTGAAGCTTTCTTT.